This paragraph covers one T cell receptor (beta chain) sequence. The data are from a study of blood T cells in healthy people across ages. PCR was performed a second time for about 6 to 12 cycles using a sample-barcoded 5' primer and a J-beta primer mix. MiXCR, applied by TCRdb to the 5' RACE reads, yields one record per CDR3 protein. The table records around 800,000 distinct CDR3 sequences, 44% of them present only once. This CDR3 region has 15 residues. Germline lookup yields CDR1 SQVTM and CDR2 ANQGSEA. V was clipped by 4 bases and J by 1 base; unmatched bases: 3. V usage is TRBV29-1 and J usage is TRBJ2-1, with 11 bases lining up with TRBD1. The sample was blood. The receptor was derived from a man in his 60s in good health. This CDR3 reads CSVGRDRGSYNEQFF. The CDR3 DNA is TGCAGCGTTGGAAGGGACAGGGGGTCCTACAATGAGCAGTTCTTC.